Listed below are T cell receptor beta chains from one sample, sequenced in a study of cytomegalovirus exposure and HLA in healthy donors. The data were produced by immunoSEQ multiplex PCR, yet TCRdb's version contains in-frame clones alone and is incomplete. The sample lists over 150,000 clones, roughly nine tenths occurring once. Sequencing was done on a sample of PBMCs. Receptors were obtained from a woman younger than 30 in good health and CMV-seropositive. Each CDR3 is given with its conserved first and last residue. Each record gives: D gene, V gene, J gene, clone size, CDR3 DNA, CDR3 protein. D genes are given only for firm matches. Size tells how often a clone was seen (once, few, many) or the class of an expanded clone, and some rows leave it out.

TRBD1	TRBV4-2	TRBJ1-1	.	TGTGCCAGCAGCCAAGATGGGGGGACAGGGAGGTTGGTTGAAGCTTTCTTT	CASSQDGGTGRLVEAFF
TRBD1	TRBV11-3	TRBJ2-3	.	TGTGCCAGCAGCATAAGGGACAGGGGGCGGCCAGATACGCAGTATTTT	CASSIRDRGRPDTQYF
TRBD1	TRBV4-2	TRBJ2-7	.	TGTGCCAGCAGCCAAGACCAGGGACAGGGGGCGTACGAGCAGTACTTC	CASSQDQGQGAYEQYF
.	TRBV18	TRBJ1-1	once	TGTGCCAGCTCACCATGGAGGGACACTGAAGCTTTCTTT	CASSPWRDTEAFF
.	TRBV7-3	TRBJ2-1	.	TGTGCCAGCAGCTCGAGTCGGGGGATCCACAATGAGCAGTTCTTC	CASSSSRGIHNEQFF
.	TRBV7-2	TRBJ1-5	.	TGTGCCAGCAGCAGACAGGTCAATCAGCCCCAGCATTTT	CASSRQVNQPQHF
.	TRBV6-1	TRBJ2-7	.	TGTGCCAGCTCCGTGGTCGGCTACGAGCAGTACTTC	CASSVVGYEQYF
TRBD1	TRBV18	TRBJ2-4	.	TGTGCCAGCTCACCAAGGACAGGGGAGAACATTCAGTACTTC	CASSPRTGENIQYF
.	TRBV27	TRBJ1-5	.	TGTGCCAGCAGTTTTCTACAGAATAGCAATCAGCCCCAGCATTTT	CASSFLQNSNQPQHF
.	TRBV6-1	TRBJ2-4	.	TGTGCCAGCAGTGAACAGGAAACCGGAAAAAACATTCAGTACTTC	CASSEQETGKNIQYF